The 18 T cell receptor beta chains below were found in one sample sequenced in a study of Graves' ophthalmopathy and Graves' hyperthyroidism (dated by TCRdb to about 2018). The sequencer was an Illumina HiSeq 2000. For repertoire sequencing, the TCR beta CDR3 regions were amplified from RNA transcripts. HTBI primers and the Qiagen OneStep RT-PCR kit were used in a first-round RT-PCR, which was followed by a second-round multiplex PCR, size selection and purification. TCRdb reran the public reads through fastp at Q25 and MiXCR, keeping productive beta chains. Rows matching on CDR3 protein sequence are summarized as one entry with the most common DNA and genes. This sample gives roughly 1.1 million distinct CDR3 sequences in total; about 38% of them show up just once. The ten largest account for 11% of the sample. Sequenced input: peripheral blood or thyroid tissue (not recorded which). The receptors shown here come from an adult man with Graves' hyperthyroidism.

Notes on this clonotype: A much more abundant neighbour one base away suggests this may be a read error. The chain has TRBV7-9 and TRBJ1-1; 7 bases match TRBD1. CDR3 length: 13 amino acids. The V gene's germline CDR1 is SEHNR and CDR2 FQNEAQ (reference sequence). CDR3 in amino acids: CAGSGDRNTEAFF. The CDR3 coding sequence is TGTGCCGGCAGCGGGGACAGAAACACTGAAGCTTTCTTT.

The chain combines TRBV12-3 or TRBV12-4 with TRBJ1-3; 11 bases line up with TRBD1. V dropped 4 bases and J dropped 4; count of bases not matched to a gene: 6. The CDR3 has 16 amino acids. The chain's CDR3 is CASSSGTGGLGNTIYF. The CDR3 DNA reads TGTGCCAGCAGTTCCGGGACAGGGGGTCTGGGAAACACCATATATTTT.

The chain combines TRBV10-3 with TRBJ1-6; possible D gene TRBD1, 5 bases. V lost 3 bases to trimming and J lost 10 bases, with 16 bases between them. CDR3 length: 15 residues. Germline assignment: CDR1 ENHRY and CDR2 SYGVKD. The chain's CDR3 is CAISDGDLSSSPLHF. The DNA for the CDR3 is TGTGCCATCAGTGACGGGGACCTCTCTAGCTCACCCCTCCACTTT.

The chain employs TRBV28 and TRBJ2-2; D not certain. V was pared by 6 bases and J by 6 bases, with 14 bases between. The CDR3 is made up of 14 amino acids. Germline V gene sequence: CDR1 MDHEN, CDR2 SYDVKM. CDR3 nucleotides: TGTGCCAGCAGCCCTGCTATGTTGGCCGGGGAGCTGTTTTTT. It yields the protein CASSPAMLAGELFF.

This clonotype was observed many times. This rearrangement joins TRBV11-2 to TRBJ2-7, with TRBD1 matching over 9 bases. The J segment lost 4 bases and the V segment lost 3 bases, leaving 4 bases of the junction unmatched. Germline CDR1 and CDR2: SGHAT and FQNNGV. This CDR3 spans 14 amino acids. CDR3 nucleotide sequence: TGTGCCAGCAGCTTGACAGGGGGAGCGTACGAGCAGTACTTC. Translated, it gives CASSLTGGAYEQYF.

V usage is TRBV7-2 and J usage is TRBJ1-5; D remains ambiguous. The germline V and J ends were trimmed by 3 bases and 14 bases, with 17 bases remaining between them. CDR1 is SGHTA, CDR2 FQGNSA, per germline. This CDR3 has 13 residues. CDR3 sequence (DNA): TGTGCCAGCAGCTTTGGCGGGAGGGCCTACGAGCATTTT. It is translated as CASSFGGRAYEHF.

This clonotype has just a few counts. The chain employs TRBV7-9 and TRBJ1-1, with unresolved D. V was pared by 4 bases and J by 1 base, with 10 bases between. Germline CDR1 SEHNR, CDR2 FQNEAQ (reference sequence). This CDR3 has 14 amino acids. CDR3 loop: CASSSSGENTEAFF. In DNA, the CDR3 is TGTGCCAGCAGCTCCAGCGGGGAGAACACTGAAGCTTTCTTT. The entire variable domain, with the rest obtained from reference TRBV7-9 and TRBJ1-1, is as follows: DTGVSQNPRHKITKRGQNVTFRCDPISEHNRLYWYRQTLGQGPEFLTYFQNEAQLEKSRLLSDRFSAERPKGSFSTLEIQRTEQGDSAMYLCASSSSGENTEAFFGQGTRLTVV.

This clonotype was seen only a few times. The chain carries TRBV5-1 and TRBJ2-5, with D maybe TRBD2 (5 bases). The CDR3 totals 15 residues. The ends were cut back, 2 bases at V and 1 base at J, with 12 bases in the middle. The germline V gene encodes CDR1 SGHRS and CDR2 YFSETQ. CDR3 region: CASSFLSGSQETQYF. The CDR3 DNA reads as TGCGCCAGCAGCTTTCTTTCTGGGAGCCAAGAGACCCAGTACTTC.

The chain carries TRBV7-6 and TRBJ1-3, with D tentatively TRBD1 (5 bases). The CDR3 contains 17 residues. Per germline, CDR1 SGHVS and CDR2 FNYEAQ. Trimming left V 4 bases short and J 4 bases short, with 20 bases between. CDR3 DNA sequence: TGTGCCAGCAGCTCCTCGCAGGGAAGGGAGGACGGAAACACCATATATTTT. Translating it yields CASSSSQGREDGNTIYF.

The rearrangement joins TRBV6-2 or TRBV6-3 to TRBJ1-2; unclear D gene. Trimming shortened V by 0 bases and J by 8 bases, and 7 bases separated the two germline ends. Germline lookup yields CDR1 MNHEY and CDR2 SVGEGT. CDR3 length equals 12 residues. The CDR3 loop is CASSYSGVGYTF. CDR3 nucleotide sequence: TGTGCCAGCAGTTACTCGGGAGTCGGCTACACCTTC.

In its sample, this clonotype was seen many times. V gene TRBV5-6 combines with J gene TRBJ2-7; D gene unclear. Germline V CDR1 and CDR2: SGHDT, YYEEEE. V was pared by 4 bases and J by 6 bases, with 11 bases between. The CDR3 runs 12 residues. In DNA form, the CDR3 reads TGTGCCAGCAGCGCCACTGTAGGCGAGCAGTACTTC. This codes for CASSATVGEQYF.

In its sample, this clonotype was seen once. The rearrangement uses TRBV7-2 and TRBJ1-1; D may be TRBD1 (5 bases). The CDR3 runs 13 residues. Trimming pared 4 bases from V and 5 bases from J, leaving 11 bases between. Germline CDR1 is SGHTA and CDR2 is FQGNSA. The CDR3 loop is CASSYDSTTEAFF. The CDR3 DNA reads TGTGCCAGCAGCTACGACAGCACGACTGAAGCTTTCTTT.

The CDR3 loop is CAISGKQGADSPLHF. In nucleotides, the CDR3 is TGTGCCATCAGTGGAAAACAGGGGGCGGATTCACCCCTCCACTTT. The rearrangement links TRBV10-3 to TRBJ1-6; 9 nucleotides agree with TRBD1. The CDR3 totals 15 residues. Germline values: CDR1 ENHRY, CDR2 SYGVKD. V lost 4 bases, J lost 8 bases, and 6 bases stayed unmatched.

The table lists this clonotype with a count of one. No conserved phenylalanine or tryptophan ends this CDR3, so it is likely a read error. CDR3 sequence: CASSLMDRGLRVETQYV. DNA for the CDR3: TGTGCCAGCAGCCTCATGGACAGGGGGCTGAGGGTGGAGACCCAGTACGTC. This sequence joins TRBV11-2 and TRBJ2-5; the match to TRBD1 covers 11 bases. The CDR3 contains 17 residues. Looked up from germline, CDR1 is SGHAT and CDR2 is FQNNGV. After removal of 5 bases from V and 5 bases from J, the junction contained 13 bases not matched to a gene.

This clonotype occurred a few times. V and J are TRBV29-1 and TRBJ2-5; 7 bases align to TRBD1. CDR3 size: 13 residues. Germline V gene lookup returns CDR1 SQVTM and CDR2 ANQGSEA. With V trimmed by 7 bases and J by 2 bases, 7 bases remained unmatched. The CDR3 DNA reads TGCAGCGCAGGACAGGTGGTACAAGAGACCCAGTACTTC. Encoded protein: CSAGQVVQETQYF.

This clonotype appeared a few times. J is TRBJ2-5 and V is TRBV12-3 or TRBV12-4; no reliable D call. V dropped 4 bases and J dropped 10 bases, with 16 bases sitting between them. The length of the CDR3 is 13 residues. This CDR3 reads CASSSGPLGDQYF. The CDR3 coding sequence is TGTGCCAGCAGTTCCGGGCCCCTAGGAGACCAGTACTTC.

The chain employs TRBV10-3 and TRBJ2-7; the match to TRBD2 covers 10 bases. V lost 6 bases to trimming and J lost 3 bases; unmatched junction nucleotides: 8. In germline, CDR1 is ENHRY, CDR2 SYGVKD. CDR3 length: 15 residues. Here the CDR3 DNA reads TGTGCCATCAGCGATCCGGGACTAGCGCTCTACGAGCAGTACTTC. This gives the protein CAISDPGLALYEQYF.

The chain couples TRBV6-5 to TRBJ2-6; D is uncertain. CDR1 is MNHEY and CDR2 is SVGAGI in the germline V gene. Trimming stripped 11 bases from V and 4 bases from J, with 9 bases between. The CDR3 runs to 12 residues. CDR3 protein: CACRAGANVLTF. CDR3 DNA sequence: TGTGCCTGCCGGGCCGGGGCCAACGTCCTGACTTTC.